This entry lists 26 T cell receptor beta chains sequenced from one sample in a study of blood T cell repertoires in COVID-19. Sequencing was performed with immunoSEQ multiplex PCR; in TCRdb, only in-frame clones are kept and a portion is missing. This table has roughly 160,000 clones, 79% appearing once. Sequences were obtained from peripheral blood. The receptor set was obtained from a woman aged 55-70 years with COVID-19, enrolled during active disease.

This clone was counted only a few times. The CDR3 loop reads CASSLAGGRSEKLFF. The CDR3 DNA reads as TGTGCCAGCAGTTTAGCAGGGGGCCGGAGTGAAAAACTGTTTTTT. The V gene is TRBV27, the J gene TRBJ1-4, with 8 bases that match TRBD1. The CDR3 length is 15 residues. V shed 2 bases, J shed 7 bases, and the junction held 6 bases outside the gene matches. Germline lookup yields CDR1 MNHEY and CDR2 SMNVEV (reference sequence). The full variable domain, completed using reference TRBV27 and TRBJ1-4, is EAQVTQNPRYLITVTGKKLTVTCSQNMNHEYMSWYRQDPGLGLRQIYYSMNVEVTDKGDVPEGYKVSRKEKRNFPLILESPSPNQTSLYFCASSLAGGRSEKLFFGSGTQLSVL.

The V gene is TRBV20-1, the J gene TRBJ1-2; possibly TRBD1 for D (5 bases). This CDR3 is 13 amino acids long. Germline V gives CDR1 DFQATT, CDR2 SNEGSKA (reference sequence). Trimming removed 3 bases at V and 0 bases at J, with 8 bases between. CDR3 protein: CSASTRANYGYTF. The CDR3, as DNA: TGCAGTGCTAGTACCAGGGCTAACTATGGCTACACCTTC.

The chain couples TRBV3-1 (or the pseudogene TRBV3-2) to TRBJ2-7; D perhaps matches TRBD2 (7 bases). Between the trimmed V and J ends, which lost 4 bases and 6 bases, there was a span of 22 bases. The CDR3 loop spans 16 amino acids. Germline V lookup: CDR1 LGHDT, CDR2 YNNKEL (reference sequence). CDR3 DNA: TGTGCCAGCAGCCTCCATACCCCGGGGGGCTTTCTCGAGCAGTACGTC. Protein: CASSLHTPGGFLEQYV.

This clone was seen only a few times. This chain links TRBV4-1 with TRBJ2-3; D is perhaps TRBD1 (5 bases). This CDR3 contains 19 residues. From germline, CDR1 is MGHRA and CDR2 YSYEKL. V lost 5 bases and J lost 1, with 25 bases in between. CDR3 DNA: TGCGCCAGCAGCACCCCGACAGCTCTAACCTCCAACCGCACAGATACGCAGTATTTT. It yields the protein CASSTPTALTSNRTDTQYF.

This clone came up a few times. The chain links TRBV6-5 to TRBJ2-7, with a weak D call TRBD1 (6 bases). Between the trimmed V and J ends, which lost 8 bases and 1 base, there was a span of 9 bases. The CDR3 loop spans 12 amino acids. Looked up from germline, CDR1 is MNHEY and CDR2 is SVGAGI. Written as DNA, the CDR3 is TGTGCCAGCCAGGACAGATCCTACGAGCAGTACGTC. It is translated as CASQDRSYEQYV.

This clone has just a few counts. The chain couples TRBV7-6 to TRBJ1-5; TRBD1 matches 7 bases. The junction had 3 bases not matched to a gene; V was cut back by 5 bases and J by 2 bases. The CDR3 sequence is 14 residues long. Germline V gene data show CDR1 as SGHVS and CDR2 as FNYEAQ. This chain's CDR3 is CASSLDRGNQPQHF. The CDR3 DNA sequence: TGTGCCAGCAGCCTCGACAGGGGCAATCAGCCCCAGCATTTT.

The V gene is TRBV18, the J gene TRBJ2-2; TRBD1 matches 11 bases. The V segment lost 4 bases and the J segment 4 bases; nucleotides outside the gene matches: 5. Germline values: CDR1 KGHSH, CDR2 LQKENI. This CDR3 spans 16 amino acids. CDR3 coding DNA: TGTGCCAGCTCACAGGACAGGGGGCGAAGCACCGGGGAGCTGTTTTTT. Protein product: CASSQDRGRSTGELFF.

This sequence joins TRBV2 and TRBJ1-6; D is undetermined. Trimming took off 4 bases at V and 2 bases at J, with 12 bases between the two ends. The CDR3 spans 16 residues. Germline CDR1 and CDR2: SNHLY and FYNNEI. Here the CDR3 reads CASSGEAGTYNSPLHF. In DNA form, the CDR3 reads TGTGCCAGCAGTGGGGAGGCGGGTACCTATAATTCACCCCTCCACTTT.

This clone came up once. This sequence joins TRBV11-3 and TRBJ2-3; 7 bases match TRBD1. V dropped 0 bases and J dropped 4; count of bases not matched to a gene: 4. The V gene's germline CDR1 is SGHNT and CDR2 YENEEA. The length of the CDR3 is 15 residues. The CDR3 nucleotides are TGTGCCAGCAGCTTAGACGGGACAGTCTCAGATACGCAGTATTTT. It codes for CASSLDGTVSDTQYF.

The genes are TRBV28 and TRBJ2-2; 7 positions match TRBD1. Germline-derived CDR1 and CDR2 are MDHEN and SYDVKM. V shed 4 bases and J 5 bases; nucleotides not matched to a gene: 10. There are 16 residues in the CDR3. The DNA for the CDR3 is TGTGCCAGCAGTTGGCCGACAGGGCAGAGGACCGGGGAGCTGTTTTTT. This sequence encodes CASSWPTGQRTGELFF.

The J gene is TRBJ1-1, the V gene TRBV19, with TRBD1 as a possible D gene (5 bases). V was shortened by 0 bases and J by 6 bases, with 14 bases between the two germline ends. CDR1 and CDR2 from the germline V gene are LNHDA and SQIVND (reference sequence). The CDR3 has 15 amino acids. CDR3 sequence reads: CASSIDRRGTAEAFF. The CDR3 coding sequence is TGTGCCAGTAGTATAGATCGAAGGGGCACCGCTGAAGCTTTCTTT.

This rearrangement joins TRBV3-1 (or the pseudogene TRBV3-2) to TRBJ2-3; possibly TRBD2 for D (7 bases). CDR1 LGHDT and CDR2 YNNKEL come from the germline V gene (reference sequence). The V end lost 5 bases, the J end lost 5 bases, and 14 bases lay between the germline ends. CDR3 length equals 14 residues. The DNA of the CDR3 is TGTGCCAGCAGCTACGCGGGGGCAATAGATACGCAGTATTTT. Its translation: CASSYAGAIDTQYF.

The V call is TRBV7-2, the J call TRBJ1-2, with 7 bases aligning to TRBD1. The CDR3 spans 15 residues. CDR1 SGHTA and CDR2 FQGNSA come from the germline V gene. J lost 4 bases, V lost 5 bases, and 10 bases had no gene match. In DNA, the CDR3 is TGTGCCAGCAGCGAGCGACAGGGTGATAGCTATGGCTACACCTTC. Translating gives CASSERQGDSYGYTF. The whole variable domain, filled in from reference TRBV7-2 and TRBJ1-2, reads GAGVSQSPSNKVTEKGKDVELRCDPISGHTALYWYRQSLGQGLEFLIYFQGNSAPDKSGLPSDRFSAERTGGSVSTLTIQRTQQEDSAVYLCASSERQGDSYGYTFGSGTRLTVV.

V is TRBV5-6 and J is TRBJ2-1, with D uncertain. Germline V gene sequence: CDR1 SGHDT, CDR2 YYEEEE. Between the trimmed V and J ends, which lost 0 bases and 1 base, there was a span of 8 bases. The CDR3 loop spans 15 amino acids. The CDR3 protein is CASSLDYRSYNEQFF. In DNA form, the CDR3 reads TGTGCCAGCAGCTTGGACTACCGGTCCTACAATGAGCAGTTCTTC.

J is TRBJ2-2 and V is TRBV5-1, with 9 positions matching TRBD2. The trim removed 4 bases at V and 3 bases at J, leaving 10 bases unmatched. This CDR3 has 17 amino acids. Per germline, CDR1 SGHRS and CDR2 YFSETQ. The CDR3 is CASSPSGLASHTGELFF. CDR3 bases: TGCGCCAGCAGCCCTTCGGGACTAGCTTCCCACACCGGGGAGCTGTTTTTT.

The V and J genes are TRBV6-5 and TRBJ1-4, with unresolved D. Between the trimmed V and J ends, which lost 6 bases and 8 bases, there was a span of 10 bases. CDR3 length: 12 residues. CDR1 and CDR2 (germline): MNHEY, SVGAGI. The CDR3 DNA is TGTGCCAGCAGCCCCTCGTCGGAAAAACTGTTTTTT. The encoded protein is CASSPSSEKLFF.

This sequence joins TRBV7-3 and TRBJ2-1; D possibly corresponds to TRBD2 (6 bases). V lost 1 base and J 0 bases, leaving 7 bases between the germline ends. Germline V gene data show CDR1 as SGHTA and CDR2 as FQGTGA. The CDR3 spans 15 residues. In DNA, the CDR3 is TGTGCCAGCAGCTTAATCGGGAGCTCCTACAATGAGCAGTTCTTC. Translation: CASSLIGSSYNEQFF.

This clone has a single count. DNA of the CDR3: TGTGCCAGCAGTTTAGGGCTAGCGGGGGAATACGAGCAGTACTTC. Translating it yields CASSLGLAGEYEQYF. The chain couples TRBV5-6 to TRBJ2-7; the match to TRBD2 covers 10 bases. The CDR3 runs to 15 residues. With 5 bases clipped from V and 4 bases from J, the junction kept 9 bases outside the gene matches. CDR1 and CDR2 from the germline V gene are SGHDT and YYEEEE. Drawing the rest from reference TRBV5-6 and TRBJ2-7, the complete variable domain is DAGVTQSPTHLIKTRGQQVTLRCSPKSGHDTVSWYQQALGQGPQFIFQYYEEEERQRGNFPDRFSGHQFPNYSSELNVNALLLGDSALYLCASSLGLAGEYEQYFGPGTRLTVT.

V is TRBV7-2 and J is TRBJ2-3, with TRBD2 identical over 7 bases. CDR1 SGHTA and CDR2 FQGNSA come from the germline V gene. Trimming removed 5 bases from V and 0 bases from J; junction bases left unmatched: 8. This CDR3 region has 16 residues. The CDR3 region is CASSPQAGTSTDTQYF. CDR3 bases: TGTGCCAGCAGCCCCCAAGCGGGAACTAGCACAGATACGCAGTATTTT.

The chain couples TRBV5-1 to TRBJ2-2; D is possibly TRBD2 (6 bases). Germline CDR1 reads SGHRS; CDR2 reads YFSETQ. The CDR3 spans 15 residues. V shed 3 bases and J shed 3 bases, with 12 bases lying between them. In DNA, the CDR3 is TGCGCCAGCAGCTCCTTAGCGGCTTACACCGGGGAGCTGTTTTTT. Its translation: CASSSLAAYTGELFF.

Only a few counts were recorded for this clone. The V and J genes are TRBV2 and TRBJ2-7; perhaps TRBD2 as D (7 bases). Trimming left V 2 bases short and J 7 bases short, with 18 bases between. Germline V lookup: CDR1 SNHLY, CDR2 FYNNEI. The CDR3 runs 15 residues. CDR3 residues: CASSERGTTYGEQYF. The CDR3 bases are TGTGCCAGCAGTGAAAGGGGGACTACCTACGGGGAGCAGTACTTC.

This clone showed up just once. The rearrangement links TRBV7-3 to TRBJ1-1; D possibly corresponds to TRBD1 (6 bases). Trimming took 3 bases from V and 3 from J, leaving 8 bases between them. CDR1 is SGHTA and CDR2 is FQGTGA in the germline V gene. The CDR3 extends over 13 amino acids. CDR3 in amino acids: CASSLAGDTEAFF. For the CDR3, the DNA is TGTGCCAGCAGCTTGGCAGGGGACACTGAAGCTTTCTTT.

The J gene is TRBJ2-1, the V gene TRBV7-2; 13 bases agree with TRBD2. This CDR3 is built from 17 residues. J was trimmed by 5 bases and V by 1 base; bases with no gene match: 5. From germline, CDR1 is SGHTA and CDR2 FQGNSA. As DNA, the CDR3 is TGTGCCAGCAGCTTAGATGGGACTAGCGGGGCAAACAATGAGCAGTTCTTC. Translating it yields CASSLDGTSGANNEQFF.

The V call is TRBV5-1, the J call TRBJ2-3, with D tentatively TRBD1 (5 bases). The length of the CDR3 is 13 residues. V was pared by 4 bases and J by 3 bases, with 9 bases between. From germline, CDR1 is SGHRS and CDR2 YFSETQ. CDR3 DNA sequence: TGCGCCAGCAGCACACAGGTGACAGATACGCAGTATTTT. Translation: CASSTQVTDTQYF.

This rearrangement joins TRBV29-1 to TRBJ2-5; D might be TRBD1 (5 bases). Germline V gene lookup returns CDR1 SQVTM and CDR2 ANQGSEA. V dropped 3 bases and J dropped 2 bases, with 7 bases sitting between them. CDR3 size: 12 residues. CDR3 sequence: CSVDRTQETQYF. The DNA of the CDR3 is TGCAGCGTTGACCGGACACAAGAGACCCAGTACTTC.

This rearrangement joins TRBV11-1 to TRBJ2-2; D is uncertain. CDR3 length: 12 amino acids. Germline-derived CDR1 and CDR2 are SGHAT and FQDESV (reference sequence). The V gene lost 7 bases and the J gene lost 3 bases, with 6 bases spanning the gap. Here the CDR3 reads CASIRDTGELFF. The CDR3 nucleotides are TGTGCCAGCATCCGAGACACCGGGGAGCTGTTTTTT. Based on the CDR3 plus reference TRBV11-1 and TRBJ2-2, the full variable domain is EAEVAQSPRYKITEKSQAVAFWCDPISGHATLYWYRQILGQGPELLVQFQDESVVDDSQLPKDRFSAERLKGVDSTLKIQPAELGDSAMYLCASIRDTGELFFGEGSRLTVL.